Ten or more counts support the clone carrying this T cell receptor (beta chain). TCRdb re-called the 5' RACE reads through MiXCR, storing one row per CDR3 protein. Of 1.5 million to 2 million distinct CDR3 sequences in the sample, roughly a third were seen once. CDR1 and CDR2 (germline): MNHEY, SMNVEV (reference sequence). Trimming removed 6 bases from V and 0 bases from J; junction bases left unmatched: 8. This CDR3 comprises 15 residues. The record originates from a study of identical twins. The V call is TRBV27, the J call TRBJ2-7; 7 nucleotides align to TRBD1. The clonotype was recovered from a newborn girl in good health. Sequenced input: cord blood. CDR3 sequence: CASRRDRASSYEQYF. CDR3 coding DNA: TGTGCCAGCAGACGCGACAGGGCTAGCTCCTACGAGCAGTACTTC.